This passage covers 29 T cell receptor beta chains from one sample sequenced in a study of cytomegalovirus exposure and HLA in healthy donors. The study ran its PCR with 60 Vbeta and 13 Jbeta primers. Here immunoSEQ multiplex PCR was the method, and the copy in TCRdb shows in-frame clones only, minus some. The sample carries some 200,000 clones, nearly 80% recorded once. Sequenced sample: PBMCs. The receptors originated from a female donor in good health and CMV-seronegative.

The J gene is TRBJ2-7, the V gene TRBV28; D is uncertain. With 3 bases removed from V and 12 bases from J, the gap between germline ends came to 21 bases. The CDR3 totals 14 residues. Per the germline V gene, CDR1 is MDHEN and CDR2 is SYDVKM. This chain's CDR3 is CASSFGVKVAQSYF. CDR3 sequence (DNA): TGTGCCAGCAGTTTTGGAGTGAAGGTGGCCCAATCGTACTTC.

In its sample, this clone was seen once. The chain links TRBV19 to TRBJ2-1; D may be TRBD2 (5 bases). The CDR3 loop spans 16 amino acids. V was clipped by 0 bases and J by 3 bases, with 12 bases between them. Germline CDR1 reads LNHDA; CDR2 reads SQIVND (reference sequence). The CDR3 nucleotides read TGTGCCAGTAGTATAGATGCCAGGACTGGCTACAATGAGCAGTTCTTC. Its translation is CASSIDARTGYNEQFF.

The gene calls are TRBV15 and TRBJ2-3; the D is unclear. The CDR3 length is 13 residues. Germline lookup yields CDR1 LNHNV and CDR2 YYDKDF (reference sequence). Trimming stripped 3 bases from V and 5 bases from J, with 9 bases between. The CDR3 here is CATSSGPGDTQYF. DNA for the CDR3: TGTGCCACCAGCAGTGGCCCTGGAGATACGCAGTATTTT.

In this sample, this clone turned up once. The J gene is TRBJ1-1, the V gene TRBV10-3, with D tentatively TRBD1 (5 bases). CDR3 size: 15 residues. V was shortened by 4 bases and J by 1 base, with 13 bases between the two germline ends. Germline CDR1 reads ENHRY; CDR2 reads SYGVKD. The CDR3 sequence is CAISGRAGPNTEAFF. CDR3 coding DNA: TGTGCCATCAGTGGTCGTGCAGGGCCGAACACTGAAGCTTTCTTT.

Points on this clone: Germline is not matched at one junction end, which may reflect a read error. The chain joins TRBV7-7 to TRBJ2-3, with a possible D match to TRBD2 (6 bases). The CDR3 length is 13 residues. Germline CDR1 reads SSHAT; CDR2 reads FNYEAQ (reference sequence). In nucleotides, the CDR3 is TGTGCTAGCAGCAGGAGGGATAGAGATACGCAGTATTTT. As protein: CASSRRDRDTQYF.

This clone was seen more than once but under ten times. The V call is TRBV2, the J call TRBJ1-4; TRBD1 aligns across 8 bases. V shed 4 bases and J 7 bases; nucleotides not matched to a gene: 5. The CDR3 length is 14 residues. Germline CDR1 is SNHLY and CDR2 is FYNNEI. CDR3 region: CASSVPGGFEKLFF. CDR3 sequence (DNA): TGTGCCAGCAGTGTGCCAGGGGGCTTTGAAAAACTGTTTTTT.

The CDR3 sequence: CASRTGFTGELFF. The CDR3 nucleotides read TGTGCCAGCAGAACAGGGTTCACCGGGGAGCTGTTTTTT. The rearrangement links TRBV27 to TRBJ2-2; D is perhaps TRBD1 (6 bases). The CDR3 length is 13 residues. The V and J ends lost 6 bases and 4 bases respectively, with 9 bases between them. Per the germline V gene, CDR1 is MNHEY and CDR2 is SMNVEV (reference sequence).

The rearrangement joins TRBV7-8 to TRBJ1-1; 9 nucleotides agree with TRBD1. The CDR3 totals 14 residues. The junction had 7 bases not matched to a gene; V was cut back by 6 bases and J by 5 bases. Germline V gives CDR1 SGHVS, CDR2 FQNEAQ. In DNA, the CDR3 is TGTGCCAGCAGGGGACAGGGTCTGGAGACTGAAGCTTTCTTT. Amino acids: CASRGQGLETEAFF. The full variable domain, rest sourced from reference TRBV7-8 and TRBJ1-1, is GAGVSQSPRYKVAKRGQDVALRCDPISGHVSLFWYQQALGQGPEFLTYFQNEAQLDKSGLPSDRFFAERPEGSVSTLKIQRTQQEDSAVYLCASRGQGLETEAFFGQGTRLTVV.

This sequence joins TRBV15 and TRBJ2-2, with a weak D call TRBD2 (5 bases). The CDR3 has 16 amino acids. V lost 0 bases, J lost 4 bases, and 12 bases lay in between. Germline CDR1 LNHNV, CDR2 YYDKDF (reference sequence). Written as DNA, the CDR3 is TGTGCCACCAGCAGAGATTCGGGGATAAGCACCGGGGAGCTGTTTTTT. It yields the protein CATSRDSGISTGELFF.

J is TRBJ2-3 and V is TRBV5-1, with D perhaps TRBD1 (5 bases). This CDR3 has 13 amino acids. Germline V gene sequence: CDR1 SGHRS, CDR2 YFSETQ. Trimming shortened V by 3 bases and J by 4 bases, and 9 bases separated the two germline ends. CDR3 loop: CASSYKGPDTQYF. The CDR3 nucleotides are TGCGCCAGCAGCTATAAGGGGCCAGATACGCAGTATTTT.

This chain uses TRBV2 with TRBJ2-3; 8 bases agree with TRBD2. The CDR3 extends over 17 amino acids. CDR1 and CDR2 (germline): SNHLY, FYNNEI. Unmatched junction bases numbered 17, after V lost 6 bases and J lost 6 bases. The CDR3 protein is CASSFGRRAGEGDTQYF. The CDR3 coding sequence is TGTGCCAGCAGCTTCGGGCGGAGAGCGGGAGAGGGGGATACGCAGTATTTT.

This clone was seen only once. The chain links TRBV5-6 to TRBJ2-5, with 7 bases that match TRBD1. Per the germline V gene, CDR1 is SGHDT and CDR2 is YYEEEE. This CDR3 spans 13 amino acids. J lost 7 bases, V lost 2 bases, and 5 bases had no gene match. The CDR3 reads CASSLQGIGTQYF. The CDR3 DNA reads TGTGCCAGCAGCTTACAGGGGATAGGGACCCAGTACTTC.

The CDR3 DNA is TGTGCCAGCAGTGTAAGGGGGATTGTAGCGGGGGCCCATGTGGGGGAGACCCAGTACTTC. The encoded protein is CASSVRGIVAGAHVGETQYF. V gene TRBV2 combines with J gene TRBJ2-5, with TRBD2 identical over 9 bases. This CDR3 contains 20 residues. The V segment lost 4 bases and the J segment 5 bases; nucleotides outside the gene matches: 23. The germline V gene encodes CDR1 SNHLY and CDR2 FYNNEI.

V usage is TRBV4-3 and J usage is TRBJ2-3; the match to TRBD2 covers 11 bases. The CDR3 is 19 amino acids. Per the germline V gene, CDR1 is LGHNA and CDR2 is YSLEER. V lost 0 bases and J lost 4; bases outside the gene matches: 12. DNA of the CDR3: TGCGCCAGCAGCCAAGATTCCCCACTAGCGGGAGTGCGGGCAGATACGCAGTATTTT. Translating it yields CASSQDSPLAGVRADTQYF.

The genes are TRBV6-1 and TRBJ2-3; 8 positions agree with TRBD1. The germline CDR1 and CDR2 sequences are MNHNS and SASEGT. The CDR3 extends over 13 amino acids. J lost 3 bases, V lost 9 bases, and 5 bases had no gene match. The DNA of the CDR3 is TGTGCCAGTTTCCAGGGGGCAACAGATACGCAGTATTTT. Its protein is CASFQGATDTQYF.

This chain joins TRBV14 and TRBJ2-7; D is perhaps TRBD1 (5 bases). This CDR3 is built from 13 residues. Germline CDR1 is SGHDN and CDR2 is FVKESK. Trimming removed 4 bases at V and 5 bases at J, with 12 bases between. The CDR3 DNA follows: TGTGCCAGCAGCCCAGCAGGGTCCCACGAGCAGTACTTC. Protein product: CASSPAGSHEQYF.

This chain links TRBV29-1 with TRBJ2-3, with 11 bases identical to TRBD2. In germline, CDR1 is SQVTM, CDR2 ANQGSEA. There are 14 residues in the CDR3. V shed 7 bases and J 0 bases; nucleotides not matched to a gene: 3. The chain's CDR3 is CSAGTSGSTDTQYF. The CDR3 DNA is TGCAGCGCCGGGACTAGCGGTAGCACAGATACGCAGTATTTT.

J is TRBJ2-1 and V is TRBV10-2; D perhaps matches TRBD1 (6 bases). Trimming left V 1 base short and J 4 bases short, with 11 bases between. The CDR3 is 15 amino acids. Germline V gene lookup returns CDR1 WSHSY and CDR2 SAAADI. As DNA, the CDR3 is TGCGCCAGCAGTGAGTTAGGGACAAGTTACAATGAGCAGTTCTTC. Amino acid sequence: CASSELGTSYNEQFF.

CDR3 nucleotide sequence: TGTGCCAGCAGCGGGACAGGACCTAACTATGGCTACACCTTC. This gives the protein CASSGTGPNYGYTF. The V and J genes are TRBV9 and TRBJ1-2, with 7 bases identical to TRBD1. The J segment lost 0 bases and the V segment lost 3 bases, leaving 2 bases of the junction unmatched. From germline, CDR1 is SGDLS and CDR2 YYNGEE. The CDR3 is 14 amino acids.

The chain employs TRBV30 and TRBJ1-6; TRBD1 aligns across 9 bases. Germline V CDR1 and CDR2: GTSNPN, SVGIG (reference sequence). The CDR3 length is 14 residues. V trimming: 5 bases; J trimming: 8 bases; junction bases outside the gene matches: 7. The CDR3 nucleotides are TGTGCCTGGTGGACAGGGGCATATGATTCACCCCTCCACTTT. It specifies CAWWTGAYDSPLHF.

The CDR3 coding sequence is TGTGCCAGCAGTTTCCAGGGATCCAACTATGGCTACACCTTC. The encoded protein is CASSFQGSNYGYTF. The rearrangement uses TRBV27 and TRBJ1-2; D might be TRBD1 (5 bases). The CDR3 contains 14 residues. Germline V gene lookup returns CDR1 MNHEY and CDR2 SMNVEV (reference sequence). With 3 bases removed from V and 2 bases from J, the gap between germline ends came to 10 bases.

The chain carries TRBV19 and TRBJ1-2; no clear D gene. Germline CDR1 and CDR2: LNHDA and SQIVND (reference sequence). CDR3 length: 15 residues. V gave up 0 bases and J gave up 2 bases, with 10 bases separating them. CDR3 nucleotide sequence: TGTGCCAGTAGTATAGAGGGAGTCTTCAACTATGGCTACACCTTC. It encodes CASSIEGVFNYGYTF.

The rearrangement uses TRBV19 and TRBJ2-7; TRBD2 matches 15 bases. V lost 4 bases and J lost 2; bases outside the gene matches: 3. The CDR3 is made up of 16 amino acids. CDR1 LNHDA and CDR2 SQIVND come from the germline V gene (reference sequence). This chain's CDR3 is CASSTRTSGRAYEQYF. CDR3 bases: TGTGCCAGTAGTACTCGGACTAGCGGGAGGGCCTACGAGCAGTACTTC.

The rearrangement uses TRBV10-3 and TRBJ2-7; maybe TRBD1 (6 bases). Per germline, CDR1 ENHRY and CDR2 SYGVKD. The V gene lost 0 bases and the J gene lost 3 bases, with 21 bases spanning the gap. The CDR3 is made up of 18 amino acids. DNA of the CDR3: TGTGCCATCAGTGAGTCGTCGACGCCCGGCAGGGGATACTACGAGCAGTACTTC. This gives the protein CAISESSTPGRGYYEQYF.

V is TRBV28 and J is TRBJ1-5, with TRBD1 identical over 7 bases. This CDR3 contains 13 residues. The junction had 11 bases not matched to a gene; V was cut back by 9 bases and J by 9 bases. Germline V gene lookup returns CDR1 MDHEN and CDR2 SYDVKM. CDR3 residues: CASLRQGAGPQHF. The CDR3 region has the DNA TGTGCCAGTCTGCGACAGGGAGCAGGGCCCCAGCATTTT.

The J gene is TRBJ1-3, the V gene TRBV27, with 9 bases that match TRBD1. Germline lookup yields CDR1 MNHEY and CDR2 SMNVEV (reference sequence). Germline trimming cut 3 bases from V and 8 bases from J; bases unmatched to any gene: 5. The CDR3 sequence is 14 residues long. The CDR3 region is CASSFMGQGHTIYF. CDR3 bases: TGTGCCAGCAGTTTTATGGGACAGGGTCACACCATATATTTT.

The chain links TRBV2 to TRBJ1-1; D perhaps matches TRBD1 (6 bases). The V and J ends lost 2 bases and 3 bases respectively, with 16 bases between them. CDR1 and CDR2 (germline): SNHLY, FYNNEI. The CDR3 sequence is 16 residues long. The CDR3 here is CASSERRAGADTEAFF. For the CDR3, the DNA is TGTGCCAGCAGTGAAAGGAGGGCGGGGGCTGACACTGAAGCTTTCTTT.

The chain combines TRBV11-2 with TRBJ2-7; D not certain. The V and J ends lost 0 bases and 1 base respectively, with 4 bases between them. The CDR3 has 13 amino acids. Germline lookup yields CDR1 SGHAT and CDR2 FQNNGV. The CDR3 region is CASSLDLSYEQYF. The CDR3 DNA is TGTGCCAGCAGCTTAGACCTATCCTACGAGCAGTACTTC.

The chain employs TRBV19 and TRBJ2-7; TRBD2 matches at 7 bases. The CDR3 is made up of 13 amino acids. CDR1 is LNHDA and CDR2 is SQIVND in the germline V gene (reference sequence). The trim removed 6 bases at V and 6 bases at J, leaving 8 bases unmatched. The CDR3 spells CASSAKGGAEQYF. CDR3 nucleotides: TGTGCCAGTAGCGCCAAGGGAGGGGCCGAGCAGTACTTC.